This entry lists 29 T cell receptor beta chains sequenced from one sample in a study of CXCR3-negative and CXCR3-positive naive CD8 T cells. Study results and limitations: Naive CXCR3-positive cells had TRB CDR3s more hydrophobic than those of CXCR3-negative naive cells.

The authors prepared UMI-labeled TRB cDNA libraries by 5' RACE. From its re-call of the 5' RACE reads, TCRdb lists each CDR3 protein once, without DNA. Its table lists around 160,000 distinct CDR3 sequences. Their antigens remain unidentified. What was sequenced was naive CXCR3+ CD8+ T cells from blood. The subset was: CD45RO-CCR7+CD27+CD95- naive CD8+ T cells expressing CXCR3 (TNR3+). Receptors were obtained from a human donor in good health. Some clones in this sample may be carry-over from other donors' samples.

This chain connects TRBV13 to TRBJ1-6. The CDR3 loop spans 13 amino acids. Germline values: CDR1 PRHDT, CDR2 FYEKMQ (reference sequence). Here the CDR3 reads CASSSGGNSPLHF.

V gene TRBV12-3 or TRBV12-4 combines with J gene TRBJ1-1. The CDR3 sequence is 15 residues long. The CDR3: CASSSWAEGGTEALF.

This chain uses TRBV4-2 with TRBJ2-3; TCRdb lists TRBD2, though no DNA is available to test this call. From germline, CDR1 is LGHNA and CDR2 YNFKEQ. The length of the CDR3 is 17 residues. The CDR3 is CASSIRLAGDLTDTQYF.

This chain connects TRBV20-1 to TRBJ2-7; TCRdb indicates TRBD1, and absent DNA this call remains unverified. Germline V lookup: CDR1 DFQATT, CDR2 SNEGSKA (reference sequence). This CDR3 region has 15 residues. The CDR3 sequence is CSARPTGGIPYEQYF.

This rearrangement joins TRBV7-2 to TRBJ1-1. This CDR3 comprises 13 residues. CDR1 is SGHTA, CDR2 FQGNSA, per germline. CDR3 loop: CASSLGVSAEAFF.

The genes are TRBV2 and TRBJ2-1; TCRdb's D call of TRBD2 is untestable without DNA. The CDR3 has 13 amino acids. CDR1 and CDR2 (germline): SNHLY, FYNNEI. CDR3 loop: CASEASGYNEQFF. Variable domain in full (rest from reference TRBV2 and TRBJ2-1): EPEVTQTPSHQVTQMGQEVILRCVPISNHLYFYWYRQILGQKVEFLVSFYNNEISEKSEIFDDQFSVERPDGSNFTLKIRSTKLEDSAMYFCASEASGYNEQFFGPGTRLTVL.

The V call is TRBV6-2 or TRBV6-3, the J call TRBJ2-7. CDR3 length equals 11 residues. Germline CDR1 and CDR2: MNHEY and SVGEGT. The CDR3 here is CASSALAGQYF.

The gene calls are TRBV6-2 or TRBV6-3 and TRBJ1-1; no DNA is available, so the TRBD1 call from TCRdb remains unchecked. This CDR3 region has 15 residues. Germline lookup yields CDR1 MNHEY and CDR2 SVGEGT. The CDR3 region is CASSSPGQGFAEAFF.

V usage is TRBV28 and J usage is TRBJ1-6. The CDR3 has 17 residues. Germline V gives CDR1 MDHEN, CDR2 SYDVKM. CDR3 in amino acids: CASISAEENSYNSPLHF.

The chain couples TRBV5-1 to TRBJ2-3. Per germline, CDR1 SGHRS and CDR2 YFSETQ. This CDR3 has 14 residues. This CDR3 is CASSSDRVTDTQYF.

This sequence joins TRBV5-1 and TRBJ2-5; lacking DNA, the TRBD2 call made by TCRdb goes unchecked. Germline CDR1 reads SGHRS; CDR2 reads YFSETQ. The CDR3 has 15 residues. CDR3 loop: CASSLATTGWETQYF.

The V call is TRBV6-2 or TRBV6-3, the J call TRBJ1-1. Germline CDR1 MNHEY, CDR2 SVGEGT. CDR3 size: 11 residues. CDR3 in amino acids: CASSYGSEAFF.

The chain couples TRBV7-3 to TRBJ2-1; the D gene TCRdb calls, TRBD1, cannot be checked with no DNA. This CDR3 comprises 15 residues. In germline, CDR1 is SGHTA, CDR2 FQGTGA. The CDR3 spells CASSLDRGVNNEQFF.

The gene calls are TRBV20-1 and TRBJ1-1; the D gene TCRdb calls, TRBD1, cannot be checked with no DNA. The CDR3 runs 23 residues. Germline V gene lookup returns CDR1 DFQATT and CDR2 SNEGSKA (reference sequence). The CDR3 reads CSAIKPSVGRDRGEFRWDTEAFF.

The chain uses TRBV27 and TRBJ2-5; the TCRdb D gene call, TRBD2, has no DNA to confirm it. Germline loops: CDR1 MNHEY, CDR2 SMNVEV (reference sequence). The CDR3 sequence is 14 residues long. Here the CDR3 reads CASSLTSMIETQYF.

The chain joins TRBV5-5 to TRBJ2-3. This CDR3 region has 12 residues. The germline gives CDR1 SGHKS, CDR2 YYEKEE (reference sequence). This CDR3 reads CASRWGTDTQYF.

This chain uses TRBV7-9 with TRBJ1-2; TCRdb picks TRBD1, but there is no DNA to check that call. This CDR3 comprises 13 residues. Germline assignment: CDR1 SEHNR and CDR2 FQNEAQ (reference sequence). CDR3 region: CASSSGQLYGYTF.

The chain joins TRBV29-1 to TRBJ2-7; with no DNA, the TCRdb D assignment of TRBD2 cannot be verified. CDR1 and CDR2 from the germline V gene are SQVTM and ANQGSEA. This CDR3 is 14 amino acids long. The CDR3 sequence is CSVAEGRGSYEQYF.

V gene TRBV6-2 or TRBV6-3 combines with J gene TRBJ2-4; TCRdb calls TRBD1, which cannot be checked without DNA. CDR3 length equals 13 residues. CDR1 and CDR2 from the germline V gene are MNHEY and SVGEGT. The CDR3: CASSSRQGPPMYF.

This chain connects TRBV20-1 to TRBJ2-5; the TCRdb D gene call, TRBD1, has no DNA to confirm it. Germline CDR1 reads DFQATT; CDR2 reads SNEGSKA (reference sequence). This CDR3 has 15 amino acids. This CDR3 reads CSAREGTGLGETQYF.

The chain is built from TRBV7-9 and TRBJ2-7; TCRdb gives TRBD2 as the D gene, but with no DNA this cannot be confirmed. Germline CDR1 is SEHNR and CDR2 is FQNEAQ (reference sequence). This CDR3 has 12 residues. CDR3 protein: CASSSDGLEQYF.

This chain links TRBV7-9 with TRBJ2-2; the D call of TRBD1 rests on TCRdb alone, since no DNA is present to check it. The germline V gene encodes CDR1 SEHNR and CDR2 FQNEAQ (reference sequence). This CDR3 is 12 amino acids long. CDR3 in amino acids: CASSPQGGELFF.

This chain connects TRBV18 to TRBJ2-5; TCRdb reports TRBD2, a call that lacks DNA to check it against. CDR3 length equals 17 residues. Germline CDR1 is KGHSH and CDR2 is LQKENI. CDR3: CASSPYYRDSRQETQYF.

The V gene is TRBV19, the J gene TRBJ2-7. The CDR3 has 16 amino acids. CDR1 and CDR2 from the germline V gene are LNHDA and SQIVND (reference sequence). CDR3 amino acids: CASSKGPAASFYEQYF.

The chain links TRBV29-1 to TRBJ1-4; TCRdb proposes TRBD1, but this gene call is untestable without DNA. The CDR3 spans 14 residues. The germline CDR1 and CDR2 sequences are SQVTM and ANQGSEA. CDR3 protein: CSVEIPGQNEKLFF.

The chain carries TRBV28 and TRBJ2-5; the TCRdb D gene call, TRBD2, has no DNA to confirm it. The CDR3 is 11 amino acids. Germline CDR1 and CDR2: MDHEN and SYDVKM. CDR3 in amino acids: CASAGGETQYF. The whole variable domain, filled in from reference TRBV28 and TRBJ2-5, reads DVKVTQSSRYLVKRTGEKVFLECVQDMDHENMFWYRQDPGLGLRLIYFSYDVKMKEKGDIPEGYSVSREKKERFSLILESASTNQTSMYLCASAGGETQYFGPGTRLLVL.

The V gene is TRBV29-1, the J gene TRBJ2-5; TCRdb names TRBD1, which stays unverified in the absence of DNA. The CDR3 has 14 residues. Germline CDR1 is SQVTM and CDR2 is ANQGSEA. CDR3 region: CSAGGGEVKETQYF. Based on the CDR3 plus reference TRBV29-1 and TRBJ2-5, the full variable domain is SAVISQKPSRDICQRGTSLTIQCQVDSQVTMMFWYRQQPGQSLTLIATANQGSEATYESGFVIDKFPISRPNLTFSTLTVSNMSPEDSSIYLCSAGGGEVKETQYFGPGTRLLVL.

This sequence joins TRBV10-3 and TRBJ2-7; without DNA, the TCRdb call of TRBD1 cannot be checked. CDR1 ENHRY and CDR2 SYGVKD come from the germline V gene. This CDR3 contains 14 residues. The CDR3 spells CAISESAGAYEQYF.

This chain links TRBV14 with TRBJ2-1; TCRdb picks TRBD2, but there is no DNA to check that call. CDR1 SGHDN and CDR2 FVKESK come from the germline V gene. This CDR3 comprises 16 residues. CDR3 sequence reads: CASSQPSGGLYNEQFF. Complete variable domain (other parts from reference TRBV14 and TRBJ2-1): EAGVTQFPSHSVIEKGQTVTLRCDPISGHDNLYWYRRVMGKEIKFLLHFVKESKQDESGMPNNRFLAERTGGTYSTLKVQPAELEDSGVYFCASSQPSGGLYNEQFFGPGTRLTVL.